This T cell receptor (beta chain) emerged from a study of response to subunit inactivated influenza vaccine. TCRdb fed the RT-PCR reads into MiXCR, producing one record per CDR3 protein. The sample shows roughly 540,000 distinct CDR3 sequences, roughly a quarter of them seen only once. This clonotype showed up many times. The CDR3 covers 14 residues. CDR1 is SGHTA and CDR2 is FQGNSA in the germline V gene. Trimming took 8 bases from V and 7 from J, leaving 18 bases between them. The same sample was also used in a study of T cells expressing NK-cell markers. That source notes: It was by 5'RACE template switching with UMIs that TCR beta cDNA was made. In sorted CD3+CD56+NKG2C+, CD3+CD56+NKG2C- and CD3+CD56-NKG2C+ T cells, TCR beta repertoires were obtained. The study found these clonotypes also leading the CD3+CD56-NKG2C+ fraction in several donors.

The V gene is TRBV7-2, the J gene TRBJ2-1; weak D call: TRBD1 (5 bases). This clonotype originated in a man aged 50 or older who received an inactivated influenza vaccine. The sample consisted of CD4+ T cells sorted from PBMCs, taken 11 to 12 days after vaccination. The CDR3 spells CASGRVFPLNEQFF. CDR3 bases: TGTGCCAGCGGCAGGGTTTTCCCTCTGAATGAGCAGTTCTTC.